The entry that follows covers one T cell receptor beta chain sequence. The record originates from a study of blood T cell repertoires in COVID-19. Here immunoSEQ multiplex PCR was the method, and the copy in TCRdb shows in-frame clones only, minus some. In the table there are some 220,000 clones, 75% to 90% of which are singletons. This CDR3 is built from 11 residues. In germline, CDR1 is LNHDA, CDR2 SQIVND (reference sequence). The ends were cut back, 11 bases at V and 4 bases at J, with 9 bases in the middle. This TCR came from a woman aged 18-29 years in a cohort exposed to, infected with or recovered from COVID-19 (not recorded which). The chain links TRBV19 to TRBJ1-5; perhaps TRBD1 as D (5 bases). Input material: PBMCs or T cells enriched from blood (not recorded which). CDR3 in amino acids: CAGGGNQPQHF. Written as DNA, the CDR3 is TGTGCCGGGGGGGGTAATCAGCCCCAGCATTTT. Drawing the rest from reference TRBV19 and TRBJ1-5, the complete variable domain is DGGITQSPKYLFRKEGQNVTLSCEQNLNHDAMYWYRQDPGQGLRLIYYSQIVNDFQKGDIAEGYSVSREKKESFPLTVTSAQKNPTAFYLCAGGGNQPQHFGDGTRLSIL.